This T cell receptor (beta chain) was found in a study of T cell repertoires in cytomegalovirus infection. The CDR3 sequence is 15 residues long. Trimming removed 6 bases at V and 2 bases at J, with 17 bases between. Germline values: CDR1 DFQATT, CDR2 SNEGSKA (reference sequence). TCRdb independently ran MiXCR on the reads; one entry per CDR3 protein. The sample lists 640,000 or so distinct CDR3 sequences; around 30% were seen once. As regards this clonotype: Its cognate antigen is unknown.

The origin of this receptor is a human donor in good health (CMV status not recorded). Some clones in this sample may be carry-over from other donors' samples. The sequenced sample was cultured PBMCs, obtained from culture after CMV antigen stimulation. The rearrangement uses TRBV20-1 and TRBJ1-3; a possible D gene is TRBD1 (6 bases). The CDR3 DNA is TGCAGTGCCACTTCGGACAGAGACGCTGGAAACACCATATATTTT. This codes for CSATSDRDAGNTIYF.